The 10 T cell receptor beta chains presented below share a single source sample, sequenced in a study of T cells in Graves' hyperthyroidism and ophthalmopathy. Amplification of TCR beta CDR3 regions used RNA as the template. During a first-round RT-PCR of the TCR CDR3, the HTBI primer set was used. TCRdb recomputed calls from the multiplex PCR reads with MiXCR, one row per CDR3 protein. The data contain a few hundred thousand distinct CDR3 sequences, 15% to 18% of them singletons. Source material: blood. The receptors shown here come from a woman under 30 with Graves' hyperthyroidism that later progressed to Graves' ophthalmopathy.

This clonotype came up a few times. This sequence joins TRBV25-1 and TRBJ2-5; D assignment may be TRBD1 or TRBD2 (7 bases each). The CDR3 length is 16 residues. The germline CDR1 and CDR2 sequences are MGHDK and SYGVNS. V lost 3 bases, J lost 1 base, and 15 bases lay in between. This CDR3 is CASSDPPRGGQETQYF. The CDR3 coding sequence is TGTGCCAGCAGTGATCCCCCCAGGGGGGGCCAAGAGACCCAGTACTTC.

In its sample, this clonotype was seen many times. The V gene is TRBV5-1, the J gene TRBJ2-7; the D gene is possibly TRBD1 (5 bases). Per the germline V gene, CDR1 is SGHRS and CDR2 is YFSETQ. With 1 base removed from V and 2 bases from J, the gap between germline ends came to 16 bases. The CDR3 runs to 16 residues. The CDR3 loop is CASSLYPRQPTYEQYF. CDR3 sequence (DNA): TGCGCCAGCAGCTTGTACCCCCGACAGCCCACCTACGAGCAGTACTTC. The full variable domain, completed using reference TRBV5-1 and TRBJ2-7, is KAGVTQTPRYLIKTRGQQVTLSCSPISGHRSVSWYQQTPGQGLQFLFEYFSETQRNKGNFPGRFSGRQFSNSRSEMNVSTLELGDSALYLCASSLYPRQPTYEQYFGPGTRLTVT.

This sequence joins TRBV20-1 and TRBJ2-7; D possibly corresponds to TRBD2 (6 bases). Germline CDR1 DFQATT, CDR2 SNEGSKA (reference sequence). The CDR3 spans 13 residues. V was clipped by 2 bases and J by 3 bases, with 11 bases between them. CDR3 DNA sequence: TGCAGTGCTAGACACCTCGGGGGCTACGAGCAGTACTTC. Its translation is CSARHLGGYEQYF.

This clonotype was recorded many times. This chain's CDR3 is CASRLMDRGPYEQYF. As DNA, the CDR3 is TGTGCCAGCAGACTAATGGACAGGGGCCCCTACGAGCAGTACTTC. The rearrangement joins TRBV28 to TRBJ2-7; TRBD1 matches 9 bases. The V gene end was trimmed by 6 bases and the J gene end by 2 bases; junction bases not matched to a gene: 8. CDR1 is MDHEN, CDR2 SYDVKM, per germline. This CDR3 spans 15 amino acids.

In this sample, this clonotype turned up many times. This rearrangement joins TRBV7-9 to TRBJ2-3; D ambiguous. Germline V gives CDR1 SEHNR, CDR2 FQNEAQ (reference sequence). Deletions cut 2 bases from V and 2 bases from J, with 8 bases between. The CDR3 consists of 14 residues. The CDR3 loop reads CASSLMTDTDTQYF. In nucleotides, the CDR3 is TGTGCCAGCAGCTTAATGACCGACACAGATACGCAGTATTTT. The full variable domain, rest sourced from reference TRBV7-9 and TRBJ2-3, is DTGVSQNPRHKITKRGQNVTFRCDPISEHNRLYWYRQTLGQGPEFLTYFQNEAQLEKSRLLSDRFSAERPKGSFSTLEIQRTEQGDSAMYLCASSLMTDTDTQYFGPGTRLTVL.

In this sample, this clonotype turned up a few times. The chain has TRBV5-6 and TRBJ2-1; no clear D gene. This CDR3 is 13 amino acids long. With 1 base removed from V and 8 bases from J, the gap between germline ends came to 10 bases. In germline, CDR1 is SGHDT, CDR2 YYEEEE. This CDR3 reads CASSLTRRDEQFF. The CDR3 DNA reads as TGTGCCAGCAGCTTGACCCGACGCGATGAGCAGTTCTTC.

The chain links TRBV19 to TRBJ1-5; the D is unclear. This CDR3 has 14 amino acids. V was cut by 7 bases and J by 1 base, with 11 bases left in between. Germline V gene data show CDR1 as LNHDA and CDR2 as SQIVND (reference sequence). The DNA for the CDR3 is TGTGCCAGTAATGCCATCTCGAGCAATCAGCCCCAGCATTTT. Encoded protein: CASNAISSNQPQHF.

The chain uses TRBV28 and TRBJ2-5; TRBD1 is a possible D gene (5 bases). The CDR3 has 14 amino acids. The ends were cut back, 5 bases at V and 5 bases at J, with 15 bases in the middle. Germline assignment: CDR1 MDHEN and CDR2 SYDVKM. The CDR3 reads CASSLRTKWETQYF. CDR3 bases: TGTGCCAGCAGTCTCCGGACAAAATGGGAGACCCAGTACTTC.

With regard to this clonotype: This may arise from a read error, as a much more abundant clone is one base away. The V and J genes are TRBV25-1 and TRBJ2-1, with D possibly TRBD2 on 6 matching bases. CDR1 is MGHDK, CDR2 SYGVNS, per germline. The CDR3 consists of 16 residues. Trimming removed 1 base at V and 1 base at J, with 11 bases between. Here the CDR3 reads CASSEWDGGSYNEQFF. CDR3 coding DNA: TGTGCCAGCAGTGAATGGGATGGGGGGTCCTACAATGAGCAGTTCTTC. The whole variable domain, remainder taken from reference TRBV25-1 and TRBJ2-1, is EADIYQTPRYLVIGTGKKITLECSQTMGHDKMYWYQQDPGMELHLIHYSYGVNSTEKGDLSSESTVSRIRTEHFPLTLESARPSHTSQYLCASSEWDGGSYNEQFFGPGTRLTVL.

This clonotype was detected a few times. The chain links TRBV7-6 to TRBJ2-5; TRBD2 might be the D (5 bases). With 2 bases removed from V and 7 bases from J, the gap between germline ends came to 23 bases. This CDR3 is built from 17 residues. CDR1 and CDR2 (germline): SGHVS, FNYEAQ. CDR3 nucleotides: TGTGCCAGCAGCTTATATATAGACCAGGACTCCCGGTCGACCCAGTACTTC. It translates to CASSLYIDQDSRSTQYF.